What follows are 17 T cell receptor beta chains derived from one specimen sequenced in a study of cytomegalovirus exposure and HLA in healthy donors. A multiplex PCR was run with 60 Vbeta primers and 13 Jbeta primers. The data were produced by immunoSEQ multiplex PCR, yet TCRdb's version contains in-frame clones alone and is incomplete. The profile covers about 160,000 clones, with 70% to 90% appearing a single time and approximately 2.3% taken by the ten largest. Source material: PBMCs. Receptors originate from a man aged 18 to 29 in good health and CMV-seropositive.

This chain connects TRBV6-5 to TRBJ1-2; D unresolved. The CDR3 sequence is 13 residues long. Germline V CDR1 and CDR2: MNHEY, SVGAGI. Trimming left V 4 bases short and J 8 bases short, with 14 bases between. CDR3 nucleotides: TGTGCCAGCAGTTCTAGTGATCTGAACGGCTACACCTTC. It translates to CASSSSDLNGYTF.

The CDR3 DNA follows: TGTGCCAGCAGCGCGGCCTCCTGGGGGGGTTATGGCTACACCTTC. Its translation: CASSAASWGGYGYTF. J is TRBJ1-2 and V is TRBV2; TRBD1 is a possible D gene (5 bases). Germline loops: CDR1 SNHLY, CDR2 FYNNEI. Trimming took off 6 bases at V and 5 bases at J, with 19 bases between the two ends. CDR3 length: 15 residues.

The chain is built from TRBV9 and TRBJ1-2; no definite D call. The CDR3 is 14 residues long. Trimming pared 7 bases from V and 6 bases from J, leaving 19 bases between. The germline gives CDR1 SGDLS, CDR2 YYNGEE. The CDR3 here is CASRRVESRDGYTF. Written as DNA, the CDR3 is TGTGCCAGCCGGCGGGTCGAATCGAGGGATGGCTACACCTTC.

The gene calls are TRBV30 and TRBJ2-1; maybe TRBD1 (6 bases). Trimming shortened V by 0 bases and J by 9 bases, and 15 bases separated the two germline ends. This CDR3 region has 14 residues. Germline values: CDR1 GTSNPN, CDR2 SVGIG (reference sequence). This CDR3 is CAWSVKGVSGEQFF. Written as DNA, the CDR3 is TGTGCCTGGAGTGTAAAGGGGGTCAGCGGTGAGCAGTTCTTC.

This clone was picked up one time. This rearrangement joins TRBV9 to TRBJ2-3; the D gene is possibly TRBD1 (5 bases). Germline loops: CDR1 SGDLS, CDR2 YYNGEE. Trimming shortened V by 3 bases and J by 4 bases, and 15 bases separated the two germline ends. This CDR3 is built from 15 residues. CDR3 in amino acids: CASSEVGAGADTQYF. The CDR3 nucleotides read TGTGCCAGCAGCGAGGTTGGGGCAGGCGCAGATACGCAGTATTTT.

The chain uses TRBV7-8 and TRBJ2-3, with a weak D call TRBD2 (6 bases). Germline V lookup: CDR1 SGHVS, CDR2 FQNEAQ. CDR3 length: 17 amino acids. The germline V and J ends were trimmed by 5 bases and 2 bases, with 20 bases remaining between them. Here the CDR3 DNA reads TGTGCCAGCAGCCCGCACCGACGACTAGACCCCACAGATACGCAGTATTTT. Translating gives CASSPHRRLDPTDTQYF.

This chain uses TRBV7-2 with TRBJ2-7; TRBD2 aligns across 10 bases. The CDR3 sequence is 18 residues long. The V gene end was trimmed by 4 bases and the J gene end by 4 bases; junction bases not matched to a gene: 16. The germline V gene has CDR1 SGHTA and CDR2 FQGNSA. In DNA, the CDR3 is TGTGCCAGCAGCTCCCCCTTAGCGGGGGGCACTGAACCTTACGAGCAGTACTTC. Encoded protein: CASSSPLAGGTEPYEQYF.

The rearrangement links TRBV7-9 to TRBJ1-3; weak D call: TRBD1 (6 bases). V was shortened by 3 bases and J by 2 bases, with 8 bases between the two germline ends. Germline CDR1 reads SEHNR; CDR2 reads FQNEAQ (reference sequence). The CDR3 extends over 14 amino acids. DNA for the CDR3: TGTGCCAGCAGCTTGGGGGCGGCTGGAAACACCATATATTTT. Encoded protein: CASSLGAAGNTIYF.

This rearrangement joins TRBV2 to TRBJ1-2, with 7 nucleotides matching TRBD1. This CDR3 spans 13 amino acids. V lost 8 bases to trimming and J lost 3 bases; unmatched junction nucleotides: 6. CDR1 SNHLY and CDR2 FYNNEI come from the germline V gene. The CDR3, as DNA: TGTGCCAGCCGCATCGGGACAGACTATGGCTACACCTTC. Its protein is CASRIGTDYGYTF.

The J gene is TRBJ2-5, the V gene TRBV2; TRBD2 matches 7 bases. Trimming cost V 8 bases and J 7 bases; bases outside gene matches: 1. Germline values: CDR1 SNHLY, CDR2 FYNNEI. The length of the CDR3 is 10 residues. The CDR3 sequence: CASRGVTQYF. The CDR3 DNA reads TGTGCCAGCCGGGGGGTGACCCAGTACTTC.

The chain employs TRBV19 and TRBJ1-1, with 11 bases fitting TRBD1. J gave up 4 bases and V 4 bases, and 11 bases lay outside the gene matches. CDR3 length: 17 residues. Germline V gene sequence: CDR1 LNHDA, CDR2 SQIVND (reference sequence). The CDR3 region is CASSTPGTGGVGTEAFF. CDR3 in DNA: TGTGCCAGTAGTACCCCGGGGACAGGGGGAGTTGGCACTGAAGCTTTCTTT.

The chain uses TRBV7-2 and TRBJ1-6; 12 bases map to TRBD1. Germline loops: CDR1 SGHTA, CDR2 FQGNSA. The CDR3 is 18 amino acids. V dropped 5 bases and J dropped 5; count of bases not matched to a gene: 10. CDR3 bases: TGTGCCAGCAGCCTGGGGGCCGGGACAGGGGGCGATAATTCACCCCTCCACTTT. Amino acids: CASSLGAGTGGDNSPLHF.

The rearrangement uses TRBV15 and TRBJ2-2; 10 bases align to TRBD2. Germline V lookup: CDR1 LNHNV, CDR2 YYDKDF (reference sequence). J gave up 5 bases and V 3 bases, and 0 bases lay outside the gene matches. The CDR3 loop spans 14 amino acids. The CDR3 region is CATSRGLATGELFF. The CDR3 DNA sequence: TGTGCCACCAGCAGGGGACTAGCGACCGGGGAGCTGTTTTTT. Using reference TRBV15 and TRBJ2-2 for the parts outside the CDR3, the full variable domain is DAMVIQNPRYQVTQFGKPVTLSCSQTLNHNVMYWYQQKSSQAPKLLFHYYDKDFNNEADTPDNFQSRRPNTSFCFLDIRSPGLGDTAMYLCATSRGLATGELFFGEGSRLTVL.

The chain is built from TRBV4-3 and TRBJ2-7; TRBD2 is a possible D gene (6 bases). Germline CDR1 and CDR2: LGHNA and YSLEER. The CDR3 runs to 15 residues. Between the trimmed V and J ends, which lost 1 base and 6 bases, there was a span of 16 bases. The CDR3 region is CASSQGSTGVGEQYF. The CDR3, as DNA: TGCGCCAGCAGCCAAGGATCGACGGGGGTAGGCGAGCAGTACTTC.

The gene calls are TRBV7-2 and TRBJ2-7, with 10 nucleotides matching TRBD2. This CDR3 contains 13 residues. V lost 5 bases, J lost 3 bases, and 1 base stayed unmatched. Germline CDR1 SGHTA, CDR2 FQGNSA. The CDR3 nucleotides are TGTGCCAGCAGCCCTAGCGGGGGCTACGAGCAGTACTTC. It yields the protein CASSPSGGYEQYF.

The CDR3 DNA sequence: TGTGCCAGCAGCCAACTTCCGGGACAGGGGACCAACGAGCAGTACTTC. Encoded protein: CASSQLPGQGTNEQYF. The chain carries TRBV14 and TRBJ2-7; 10 bases map to TRBD1. CDR3 length: 16 amino acids. Losses at the gene ends were 2 bases for V and 5 bases for J; bases not matched to a gene: 9. CDR1 SGHDN and CDR2 FVKESK come from the germline V gene.

The V gene is TRBV9, the J gene TRBJ2-4; 9 bases align to TRBD1. This CDR3 region has 14 residues. With 3 bases clipped from V and 12 bases from J, the junction kept 10 bases outside the gene matches. Germline V gene data show CDR1 as SGDLS and CDR2 as YYNGEE. The CDR3 DNA reads TGTGCCAGCAGCGGCGGGACAGGGTTAGGCAGTCAGTACTTC. The encoded protein is CASSGGTGLGSQYF.